One and the same sample provided the 8 T cell receptor beta chains below, sequenced in a study of blood T cell repertoires in COVID-19. The repertoire was sequenced with immunoSEQ multiplex PCR; TCRdb's copy has only in-frame clones and lacks some. In the table there are roughly 52,000 clones, roughly 80% of which are singletons. Sequenced: peripheral blood. The receptors originated from a human donor in a cohort sampled during active or convalescent COVID-19.

The rearrangement uses TRBV19 and TRBJ1-6, with unresolved D. Germline V gives CDR1 LNHDA, CDR2 SQIVND (reference sequence). With 5 bases removed from V and 10 bases from J, the gap between germline ends came to 15 bases. The length of the CDR3 is 14 residues. CDR3 bases: TGTGCCAGTAGTCCAGGACTGCTTAGCTCACCCCTCCACTTT. Translated, it gives CASSPGLLSSPLHF.

This chain joins TRBV5-1 and TRBJ2-7, with D possibly TRBD1 on 6 matching bases. CDR3 length: 16 amino acids. V was pared by 4 bases and J by 5 bases, with 22 bases between. Germline V CDR1 and CDR2: SGHRS, YFSETQ. The CDR3 DNA follows: TGCGCCAGCAGCCCCGGAAATTTAGGGGGTATCGACGAGCAGTACTTC. It translates to CASSPGNLGGIDEQYF.

The rearrangement uses TRBV19 and TRBJ1-2; 7 positions agree with TRBD1. CDR3 length: 14 residues. V lost 6 bases to trimming and J lost 12 bases; unmatched junction nucleotides: 16. The germline V gene encodes CDR1 LNHDA and CDR2 SQIVND (reference sequence). The CDR3 coding sequence is TGTGCCAGTAGGCGGAGCCCGGGACAGCCGGGGGACACCTTC. This codes for CASRRSPGQPGDTF.

The rearrangement joins TRBV7-2 to TRBJ1-2, with D tentatively TRBD1 (5 bases). This CDR3 is built from 13 residues. The germline V gene encodes CDR1 SGHTA and CDR2 FQGNSA. V lost 3 bases to trimming and J lost 8 bases, with 13 bases between them. The CDR3: CASSFGRDIGYTF. Here the CDR3 DNA reads TGTGCCAGCAGCTTCGGCAGGGATATAGGCTACACCTTC.

The chain has TRBV5-1 and TRBJ2-1, with 9 nucleotides matching TRBD2. Trimming cost V 0 bases and J 11 bases; bases outside gene matches: 6. Germline V CDR1 and CDR2: SGHRS, YFSETQ. The CDR3 sequence is 14 residues long. The CDR3 DNA sequence: TGCGCCAGCAGCTTGGAGGCTAGCGGGGAACAGCAGTTCTTC. It yields the protein CASSLEASGEQQFF.

V usage is TRBV2 and J usage is TRBJ2-1; 7 bases are shared with TRBD1. Losses at the gene ends were 6 bases for V and 4 bases for J; bases not matched to a gene: 9. The germline V gene has CDR1 SNHLY and CDR2 FYNNEI. CDR3 size: 15 residues. CDR3 loop: CASSLRQGPYNEQFF. In DNA, the CDR3 is TGTGCCAGCAGCCTTCGACAGGGCCCATACAATGAGCAGTTCTTC.

The rearrangement links TRBV6-2 or TRBV6-3 to TRBJ2-7, with a tentative D call TRBD2 (6 bases). Germline V gene sequence: CDR1 MNHEY, CDR2 SVGEGT. V was cut by 2 bases and J by 6 bases, with 11 bases left in between. The CDR3 has 13 amino acids. As DNA, the CDR3 is TGTGCCAGCAGTTACGGGCTAGCGCGCGAGCAGTACTTC. The encoded protein is CASSYGLAREQYF.

The rearrangement joins TRBV18 to TRBJ1-4; 11 bases fit TRBD1. CDR3 length equals 18 residues. Germline trimming cut 3 bases from V and 1 base from J; bases unmatched to any gene: 7. CDR1 is KGHSH and CDR2 is LQKENI in the germline V gene. The CDR3 spells CASSPRRTGGGTNEKLFF. In DNA, the CDR3 is TGTGCCAGCTCACCCAGGAGGACAGGGGGCGGAACTAATGAAAAACTGTTTTTT.